A single sample gave rise to the 30 T cell receptor beta chains below, sequenced in a study of lymphopenia after photon versus proton radiotherapy. TCRdb's copy holds only in-frame clones and misses some; the assay was immunoSEQ multiplex PCR. The sample holds 22,000 or so clones; 80% to 95% are singletons and the top ten take over 9%. Sequenced here: peripheral blood, sampled from a patient treated with proton-based radiotherapy. The receptors shown here come from a woman in her seventies with pancreatic cancer. Some clones in this sample may be carry-over from other donors' samples.

The rearrangement joins TRBV5-1 to TRBJ1-3, with 9 positions matching TRBD1. V lost 4 bases, J lost 0 bases, and 8 bases stayed unmatched. This CDR3 spans 17 amino acids. Germline lookup yields CDR1 SGHRS and CDR2 YFSETQ. The CDR3: CASSVTGTGTSGNTIYF. The DNA of the CDR3 is TGCGCCAGCAGCGTGACCGGGACAGGGACCTCTGGAAACACCATATATTTT.

This clone was seen only once. The chain joins TRBV27 to TRBJ2-3, with 10 nucleotides matching TRBD1. This CDR3 comprises 14 residues. Looked up from germline, CDR1 is MNHEY and CDR2 is SMNVEV (reference sequence). V dropped 2 bases and J dropped 6; count of bases not matched to a gene: 2. The CDR3 DNA follows: TGTGCCAGCAGTTTAAAGGGACAGGGGGATACGCAGTATTTT. This translates into CASSLKGQGDTQYF.

The chain links TRBV18 to TRBJ1-1; 10 positions match TRBD1. The CDR3 is made up of 14 amino acids. Germline lookup yields CDR1 KGHSH and CDR2 LQKENI. The V and J ends lost 6 bases and 4 bases, in that order; junction bases with no gene match: 5. The DNA for the CDR3 is TGTGCCAGCTCCCCCGGGACAGGGGTCACTGAAGCTTTCTTT. The encoded protein is CASSPGTGVTEAFF.

The chain is built from TRBV5-1 and TRBJ2-3, with 7 bases matching TRBD1. The CDR3 runs 16 residues. V lost 5 bases, J lost 0 bases, and 9 bases stayed unmatched. CDR1 is SGHRS and CDR2 is YFSETQ in the germline V gene. The CDR3 DNA follows: TGCGCCAGCAGGCCAGGGACAGCTACTAGCACAGATACGCAGTATTTT. It is translated as CASRPGTATSTDTQYF.

The J gene is TRBJ1-1, the V gene TRBV14; D is unresolved. CDR1 is SGHDN, CDR2 FVKESK, per germline. With 1 base removed from V and 7 bases from J, the gap between germline ends came to 7 bases. This CDR3 region has 12 residues. This chain's CDR3 is CASSQVGNEAFF. The DNA of the CDR3 is TGTGCCAGCAGCCAAGTAGGGAATGAAGCTTTCTTT.

The rearrangement uses TRBV7-9 and TRBJ1-2; 7 positions agree with TRBD1. This CDR3 spans 13 amino acids. The V and J ends lost 5 bases and 6 bases, in that order; junction bases with no gene match: 6. CDR1 and CDR2 (germline): SEHNR, FQNEAQ (reference sequence). The CDR3 is CASSPRQGDGYTF. CDR3 coding DNA: TGTGCCAGCAGCCCCCGACAGGGAGATGGCTACACCTTC.

This chain connects TRBV6-1 to TRBJ2-5; D may correspond to TRBD1 or TRBD2 (6 bases each). CDR3 length: 14 amino acids. Trimming pared 2 bases from V and 5 bases from J, leaving 12 bases between. Looked up from germline, CDR1 is MNHNS and CDR2 is SASEGT. CDR3 residues: CASSERGASETQYF. The CDR3 DNA is TGTGCCAGCAGTGAAAGGGGGGCGTCGGAGACCCAGTACTTC.

The V gene is TRBV19, the J gene TRBJ1-1; TRBD1 aligns across 7 bases. There are 14 residues in the CDR3. Germline V gene lookup returns CDR1 LNHDA and CDR2 SQIVND (reference sequence). V trimming: 2 bases; J trimming: 5 bases; junction bases outside the gene matches: 5. The CDR3 sequence is CASSISGGSTEAFF. In DNA, the CDR3 is TGTGCCAGTAGTATATCAGGGGGTAGTACTGAAGCTTTCTTT. Filled out from reference TRBV19 and TRBJ1-1, the complete variable domain reads DGGITQSPKYLFRKEGQNVTLSCEQNLNHDAMYWYRQDPGQGLRLIYYSQIVNDFQKGDIAEGYSVSREKKESFPLTVTSAQKNPTAFYLCASSISGGSTEAFFGQGTRLTVV.

The chain has TRBV10-1 and TRBJ2-3; 7 positions match TRBD2. This CDR3 has 13 residues. CDR1 and CDR2 from the germline V gene are WNHNN and SYGVQD (reference sequence). V shed 10 bases, J shed 2 bases, and the junction held 6 bases outside the gene matches. The CDR3 protein is CATRDYATDTQYF. CDR3 sequence (DNA): TGCGCCACCCGGGACTATGCCACAGATACGCAGTATTTT.

The chain joins TRBV28 to TRBJ2-3; TRBD2 matches at 8 bases. The V gene's germline CDR1 is MDHEN and CDR2 SYDVKM. With V trimmed by 8 bases and J by 12 bases, 28 bases remained unmatched. The CDR3 consists of 18 residues. Here the CDR3 DNA reads TGTGCCAGCCCCCCCGGGGGGGCGCGTCCCCAATTACCCGGTCGCCAGTATTTT. Translation gives CASPPGGARPQLPGRQYF.

The gene calls are TRBV18 and TRBJ1-1; D possibly corresponds to TRBD1 (5 bases). Germline V gene lookup returns CDR1 KGHSH and CDR2 LQKENI. The CDR3 is 17 amino acids. Trimming removed 3 bases at V and 4 bases at J, with 21 bases between. CDR3 in DNA: TGTGCCAGCTCACCGGTTCAGGGAAGCGGCGGCGGCACTGAAGCTTTCTTT. Translating it yields CASSPVQGSGGGTEAFF.

The chain employs TRBV6-6 and TRBJ1-3; the D gene is possibly TRBD1 (5 bases). Trimming pared 6 bases from V and 2 bases from J, leaving 17 bases between. CDR1 and CDR2 from the germline V gene are MNHNY and SVGAGI (reference sequence). This CDR3 is built from 16 residues. The CDR3 is CASRPGLLKAGNTIYF. In DNA form, the CDR3 reads TGTGCCAGCAGACCGGGACTCTTAAAAGCTGGAAACACCATATATTTT.

The chain employs TRBV30 and TRBJ2-1, with D maybe TRBD1 (6 bases). Germline assignment: CDR1 GTSNPN and CDR2 SVGIG (reference sequence). The CDR3 consists of 11 residues. V was trimmed by 5 bases and J by 10 bases, leaving 12 bases between them. CDR3 in amino acids: CAWGGQEEQFF. In nucleotides, the CDR3 is TGTGCCTGGGGGGGACAAGAAGAGCAGTTCTTC.

The CDR3 DNA reads TGTGCCAGCAGCCTGGTTACAACTAATGAAAAACTGTTTTTT. This codes for CASSLVTTNEKLFF. The chain combines TRBV28 with TRBJ1-4, with D uncertain. This CDR3 has 14 amino acids. Germline V CDR1 and CDR2: MDHEN, SYDVKM. V was cut by 6 bases and J by 0 bases, with 8 bases left in between.

CDR3 amino acids: CASSSPDPGQGMYEQYF. The CDR3 nucleotides are TGTGCCAGCAGTTCCCCCGACCCGGGACAGGGCATGTACGAGCAGTACTTC. V and J are TRBV28 and TRBJ2-7; 9 bases are shared with TRBD1. Germline V gene lookup returns CDR1 MDHEN and CDR2 SYDVKM. CDR3 length: 17 amino acids. The junction had 14 bases not matched to a gene; V was cut back by 4 bases and J by 4 bases.

This CDR3 reads CASREFSGNTIYF. In nucleotides, the CDR3 is TGTGCCAGCAGGGAGTTCTCTGGAAACACCATATATTTT. This chain connects TRBV28 to TRBJ1-3; no clear D. V was trimmed by 6 bases and J by 0 bases, leaving 6 bases between them. The germline CDR1 and CDR2 sequences are MDHEN and SYDVKM. The CDR3 runs 13 residues. The entire variable domain, with the rest obtained from reference TRBV28 and TRBJ1-3, is as follows: DVKVTQSSRYLVKRTGEKVFLECVQDMDHENMFWYRQDPGLGLRLIYFSYDVKMKEKGDIPEGYSVSREKKERFSLILESASTNQTSMYLCASREFSGNTIYFGEGSWLTVV.

The V and J genes are TRBV19 and TRBJ2-5; D remains unclear. The germline gives CDR1 LNHDA, CDR2 SQIVND (reference sequence). The CDR3 extends over 13 amino acids. Trimming stripped 5 bases from V and 5 bases from J, with 12 bases between. The CDR3 sequence is CASSPGSYETQYF. The CDR3 bases are TGTGCCAGTAGTCCAGGCAGCTATGAGACCCAGTACTTC. Full variable domain (outside the CDR3, taken from reference TRBV19 and TRBJ2-5): DGGITQSPKYLFRKEGQNVTLSCEQNLNHDAMYWYRQDPGQGLRLIYYSQIVNDFQKGDIAEGYSVSREKKESFPLTVTSAQKNPTAFYLCASSPGSYETQYFGPGTRLLVL.

This chain links TRBV2 with TRBJ1-2; weak D call: TRBD1 (5 bases). Germline assignment: CDR1 SNHLY and CDR2 FYNNEI. CDR3 size: 14 residues. The V end was cut by 4 bases, the J end by 1 base, with 10 bases between. CDR3 sequence reads: CASSAQGRNYGYTF. Here the CDR3 DNA reads TGTGCCAGCAGTGCCCAGGGACGTAACTATGGCTACACCTTC.

The chain recombines TRBV7-9 with TRBJ2-7; D uncertain. Germline lookup yields CDR1 SEHNR and CDR2 FQNEAQ (reference sequence). The V end lost 1 base, the J end lost 3 bases, and 10 bases lay between the germline ends. This CDR3 contains 14 residues. The CDR3 region has the DNA TGTGCCAGCAGCTTAGTGGGCTCAAACTACGAGCAGTACTTC. This codes for CASSLVGSNYEQYF.

The CDR3 reads CASSPPVGGGNEQFF. CDR3 in DNA: TGTGCCAGCTCACCACCGGTGGGGGGCGGGAATGAGCAGTTCTTC. V usage is TRBV18 and J usage is TRBJ2-1; D may be TRBD1 or TRBD2 (6 bases each). Germline V gene data show CDR1 as KGHSH and CDR2 as LQKENI. V was shortened by 0 bases and J by 7 bases, with 13 bases between the two germline ends. CDR3 length: 15 amino acids.

The chain employs TRBV4-1 and TRBJ1-2, with D possibly being TRBD1 (5 bases). From germline, CDR1 is MGHRA and CDR2 YSYEKL. The germline V and J ends were trimmed by 4 bases and 8 bases, with 20 bases remaining between them. The CDR3 sequence is 15 residues long. In nucleotides, the CDR3 is TGCGCCAGCAGCCTAAGTGAAGGGGCAGAGGGGGGCTACACCTTC. Residues: CASSLSEGAEGGYTF.

The V call is TRBV5-8, the J call TRBJ2-7; D remains unclear. Per germline, CDR1 SGHTS and CDR2 YDEGEE. The V end lost 0 bases, the J end lost 4 bases, and 11 bases lay between the germline ends. This CDR3 is 14 amino acids long. The chain's CDR3 is CASSLGSALYEQYF. CDR3 coding DNA: TGTGCCAGCAGCTTGGGGAGCGCCCTGTACGAGCAGTACTTC. Drawing the rest from reference TRBV5-8 and TRBJ2-7, the complete variable domain is EAGVTQSPTHLIKTRGQQATLRCSPISGHTSVYWYQQALGLGLQFLLWYDEGEERNRGNFPPRFSGRQFPNYSSELNVNALELEDSALYLCASSLGSALYEQYFGPGTRLTVT.

The J gene is TRBJ1-6, the V gene TRBV27, with 9 nucleotides matching TRBD1. The V gene end was trimmed by 5 bases and the J gene end by 9 bases; junction bases not matched to a gene: 8. The CDR3 sequence is 15 residues long. The germline gives CDR1 MNHEY, CDR2 SMNVEV (reference sequence). CDR3 sequence (DNA): TGTGCCAGCAGTCCGACGACAGGGGGGCTTTCACCCCTCCACTTT. This sequence encodes CASSPTTGGLSPLHF.

This chain links TRBV9 with TRBJ1-2, with TRBD1 matching over 7 bases. The CDR3 runs to 13 residues. CDR1 is SGDLS, CDR2 YYNGEE, per germline. V dropped 4 bases and J dropped 4; count of bases not matched to a gene: 4. The CDR3 DNA reads TGTGCCAGCAGCCCGACAGGGAGCTATGGCTACACCTTC. This codes for CASSPTGSYGYTF.

This chain links TRBV19 with TRBJ2-7; D is unresolved. The CDR3 sequence is 14 residues long. Between the trimmed V and J ends, which lost 0 bases and 1 base, there was a span of 7 bases. The germline gives CDR1 LNHDA, CDR2 SQIVND (reference sequence). The CDR3 DNA reads as TGTGCCAGTAGTATAGACAGGAATTCCTACGAGCAGTACTTC. Translation: CASSIDRNSYEQYF.

The V gene is TRBV18, the J gene TRBJ2-2, with 10 bases that match TRBD1. Germline V gives CDR1 KGHSH, CDR2 LQKENI. The CDR3 has 15 amino acids. With V trimmed by 6 bases and J by 5 bases, 6 bases remained unmatched. For the CDR3, the DNA is TGTGCCAGCTCGTCCGGGACAGGGGTAACCGGGGAGCTGTTTTTT. Translated: CASSSGTGVTGELFF. Combining the CDR3 with reference TRBV18 and TRBJ2-2 gives the whole variable domain NAGVMQNPRHLVRRRGQEARLRCSPMKGHSHVYWYRQLPEEGLKFMVYLQKENIIDESGMPKERFSAEFPKEGPSILRIQQVVRGDSAAYFCASSSGTGVTGELFFGEGSRLTVL.

V usage is TRBV30 and J usage is TRBJ1-5; the D gene is possibly TRBD1 (5 bases). The germline V gene has CDR1 GTSNPN and CDR2 SVGIG (reference sequence). V was pared by 5 bases and J by 3 bases, with 14 bases between. The CDR3 consists of 14 residues. CDR3 nucleotide sequence: TGTGCCTGGTCGGGGGGTTTTGTCAATCAGCCCCAGCATTTT. This gives the protein CAWSGGFVNQPQHF. Filled out from reference TRBV30 and TRBJ1-5, the complete variable domain reads SQTIHQWPATLVQPVGSPLSLECTVEGTSNPNLYWYRQAAGRGLQLLFYSVGIGQISSEVPQNLSASRPQDRQFILSSKKLLLSDSGFYLCAWSGGFVNQPQHFGDGTRLSIL.

This rearrangement joins TRBV11-3 to TRBJ2-7; tentative D call: TRBD2 (5 bases). This CDR3 is built from 13 residues. Between the trimmed V and J ends, which lost 9 bases and 6 bases, there was a span of 18 bases. CDR1 and CDR2 (germline): SGHNT, YENEEA. The CDR3 nucleotides are TGTGCCAGTCCTCGGGGTAGCGTGGTCGAGCAGTACTTC. Its translation: CASPRGSVVEQYF.

J is TRBJ2-7 and V is TRBV7-8; D gene uncertain. Germline V gene sequence: CDR1 SGHVS, CDR2 FQNEAQ. This CDR3 comprises 14 residues. Trimming pared 1 base from V and 2 bases from J, leaving 9 bases between. The CDR3 spells CASSLGPGPYEQYF. CDR3 coding DNA: TGTGCCAGCAGCTTAGGTCCGGGCCCCTACGAGCAGTACTTC.

This chain links TRBV11-2 with TRBJ1-2; D not resolved. The CDR3 is 14 residues long. Germline loops: CDR1 SGHAT, CDR2 FQNNGV. Trimming stripped 5 bases from V and 3 bases from J, with 13 bases between. CDR3 sequence: CASSPRGLDYGYTF. CDR3 coding DNA: TGTGCCAGCAGCCCTCGCGGGCTAGACTATGGCTACACCTTC.